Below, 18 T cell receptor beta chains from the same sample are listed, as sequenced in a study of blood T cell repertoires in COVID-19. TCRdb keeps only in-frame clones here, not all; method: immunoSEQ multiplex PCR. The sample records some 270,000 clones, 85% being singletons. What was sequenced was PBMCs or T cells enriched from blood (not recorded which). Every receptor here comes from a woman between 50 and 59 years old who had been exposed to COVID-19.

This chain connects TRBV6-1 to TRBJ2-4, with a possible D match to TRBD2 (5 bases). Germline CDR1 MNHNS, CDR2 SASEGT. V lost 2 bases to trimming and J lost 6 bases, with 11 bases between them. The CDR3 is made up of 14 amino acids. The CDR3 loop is CASSETREPNIQYF. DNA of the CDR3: TGTGCCAGCAGTGAAACCCGGGAACCAAACATTCAGTACTTC.

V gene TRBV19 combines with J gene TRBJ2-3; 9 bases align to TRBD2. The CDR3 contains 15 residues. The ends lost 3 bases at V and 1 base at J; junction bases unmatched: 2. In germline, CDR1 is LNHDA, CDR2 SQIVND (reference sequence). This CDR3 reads CASSMGGGGTDTQYF. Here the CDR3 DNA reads TGTGCCAGTAGTATGGGCGGGGGGGGCACAGATACGCAGTATTTT.

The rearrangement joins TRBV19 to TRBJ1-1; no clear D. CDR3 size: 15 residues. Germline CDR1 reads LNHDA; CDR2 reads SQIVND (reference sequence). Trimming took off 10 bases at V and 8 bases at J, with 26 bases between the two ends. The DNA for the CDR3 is TGTGCCACCCAAATCAGCATAAGGACGACGGGGGAAGCTTTCTTT. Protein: CATQISIRTTGEAFF.

CDR3 in amino acids: CASSFTFNSPLHF. The CDR3 DNA sequence: TGTGCCAGCAGCTTTACTTTTAATTCACCCCTCCACTTT. The rearrangement uses TRBV11-3 and TRBJ1-6; D ambiguous. CDR1 is SGHNT, CDR2 YENEEA, per germline. This CDR3 has 13 amino acids. Trimming left V 3 bases short and J 6 bases short, with 6 bases between.

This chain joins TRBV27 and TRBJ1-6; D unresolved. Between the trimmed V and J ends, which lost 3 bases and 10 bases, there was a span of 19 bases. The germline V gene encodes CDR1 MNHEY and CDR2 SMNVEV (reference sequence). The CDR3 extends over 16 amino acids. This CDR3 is CASSFWREGSDSPLHF. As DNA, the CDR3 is TGTGCCAGCAGTTTTTGGAGGGAAGGCTCCGACTCACCCCTCCACTTT.

The CDR3 DNA sequence: TGTGCCAGCAGCTTAGGAGCAGGGGGCCTTTATGGCTACACCTTC. Its protein is CASSLGAGGLYGYTF. The rearrangement links TRBV7-9 to TRBJ1-2; 8 bases are shared with TRBD1. The germline CDR1 and CDR2 sequences are SEHNR and FQNEAQ (reference sequence). V shed 1 base and J 5 bases; nucleotides not matched to a gene: 6. The CDR3 spans 15 residues. Supplemented by reference TRBV7-9 and TRBJ1-2, the full variable domain reads DTGVSQNPRHKITKRGQNVTFRCDPISEHNRLYWYRQTLGQGPEFLTYFQNEAQLEKSRLLSDRFSAERPKGSFSTLEIQRTEQGDSAMYLCASSLGAGGLYGYTFGSGTRLTVV.

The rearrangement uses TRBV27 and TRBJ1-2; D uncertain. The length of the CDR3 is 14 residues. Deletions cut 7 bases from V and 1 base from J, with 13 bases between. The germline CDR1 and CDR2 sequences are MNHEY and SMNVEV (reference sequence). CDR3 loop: CASMSLGFNYGYTF. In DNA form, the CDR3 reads TGTGCCAGCATGTCACTAGGGTTTAACTATGGCTACACCTTC.

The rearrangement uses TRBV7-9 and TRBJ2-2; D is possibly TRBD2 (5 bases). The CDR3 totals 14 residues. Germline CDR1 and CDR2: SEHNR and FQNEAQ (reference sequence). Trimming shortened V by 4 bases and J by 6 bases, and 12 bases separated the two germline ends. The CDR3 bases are TGTGCCAGCAGCTCTCGAGGGTTACCCGGGGAGCTGTTTTTT. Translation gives CASSSRGLPGELFF.

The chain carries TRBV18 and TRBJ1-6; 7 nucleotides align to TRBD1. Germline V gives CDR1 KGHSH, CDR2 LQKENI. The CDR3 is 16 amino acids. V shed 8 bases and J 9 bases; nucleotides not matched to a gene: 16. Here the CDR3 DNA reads TGTGCCAGCCAACCACCCTCGACAGGGAAAGCTTCACCCCTCCACTTT. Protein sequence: CASQPPSTGKASPLHF.

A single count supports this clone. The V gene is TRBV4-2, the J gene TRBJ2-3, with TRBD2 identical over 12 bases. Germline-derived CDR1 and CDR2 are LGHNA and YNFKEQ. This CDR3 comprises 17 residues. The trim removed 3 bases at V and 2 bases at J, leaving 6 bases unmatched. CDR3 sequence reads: CASSQGGLAGYTDTQYF. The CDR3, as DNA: TGTGCCAGCAGCCAGGGGGGACTAGCGGGTTACACAGATACGCAGTATTTT.

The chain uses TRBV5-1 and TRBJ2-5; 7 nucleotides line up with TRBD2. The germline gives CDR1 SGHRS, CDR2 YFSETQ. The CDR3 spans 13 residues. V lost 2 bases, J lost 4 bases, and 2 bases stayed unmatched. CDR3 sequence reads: CASSFRLAETQYF. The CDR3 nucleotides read TGCGCCAGCAGCTTTAGACTAGCAGAGACCCAGTACTTC.

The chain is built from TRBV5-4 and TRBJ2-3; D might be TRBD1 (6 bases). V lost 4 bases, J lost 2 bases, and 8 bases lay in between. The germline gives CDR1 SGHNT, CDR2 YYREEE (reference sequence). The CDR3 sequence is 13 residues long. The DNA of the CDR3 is TGTGCCAGCAGCAGGGGGTACACAGATACGCAGTATTTT. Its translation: CASSRGYTDTQYF.

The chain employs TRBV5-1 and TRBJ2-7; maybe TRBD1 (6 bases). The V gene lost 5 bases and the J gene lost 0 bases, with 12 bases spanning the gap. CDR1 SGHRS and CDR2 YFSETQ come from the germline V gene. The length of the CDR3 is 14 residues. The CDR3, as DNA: TGCGCCAGCAGAACACAGGGTTCCTCCTACGAGCAGTACTTC. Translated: CASRTQGSSYEQYF. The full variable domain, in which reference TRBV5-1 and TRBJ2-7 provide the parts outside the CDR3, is KAGVTQTPRYLIKTRGQQVTLSCSPISGHRSVSWYQQTPGQGLQFLFEYFSETQRNKGNFPGRFSGRQFSNSRSEMNVSTLELGDSALYLCASRTQGSSYEQYFGPGTRLTVT.

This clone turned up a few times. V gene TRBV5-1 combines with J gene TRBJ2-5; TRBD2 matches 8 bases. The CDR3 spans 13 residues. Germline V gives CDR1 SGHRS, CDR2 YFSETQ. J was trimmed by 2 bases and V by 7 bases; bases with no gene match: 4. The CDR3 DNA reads TGCGCCAGCCGGGGGGGTGGACAAGAGACCCAGTACTTC. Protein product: CASRGGGQETQYF.

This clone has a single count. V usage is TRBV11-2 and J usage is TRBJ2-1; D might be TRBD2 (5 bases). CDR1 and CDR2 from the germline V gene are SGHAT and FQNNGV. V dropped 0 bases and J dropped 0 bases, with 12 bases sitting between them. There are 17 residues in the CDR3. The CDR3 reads CASSLEVGVGSYNEQFF. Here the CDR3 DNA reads TGTGCCAGCAGCTTAGAGGTCGGGGTAGGCTCCTACAATGAGCAGTTCTTC.

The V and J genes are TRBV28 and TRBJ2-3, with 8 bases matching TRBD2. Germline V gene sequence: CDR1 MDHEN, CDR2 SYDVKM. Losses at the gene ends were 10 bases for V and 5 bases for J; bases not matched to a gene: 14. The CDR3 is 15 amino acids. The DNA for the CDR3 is TGTGCCACTGACTCGGCGGGGGGCGCCGTAGATACGCAGTATTTT. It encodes CATDSAGGAVDTQYF.

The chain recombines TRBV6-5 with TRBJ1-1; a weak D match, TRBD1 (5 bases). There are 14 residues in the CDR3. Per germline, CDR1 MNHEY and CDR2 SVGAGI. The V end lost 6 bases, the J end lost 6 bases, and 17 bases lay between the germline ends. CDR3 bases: TGTGCCAGCAGGCCGTCCTCTGGGGCGGCTGAAGCTTTCTTT. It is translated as CASRPSSGAAEAFF.

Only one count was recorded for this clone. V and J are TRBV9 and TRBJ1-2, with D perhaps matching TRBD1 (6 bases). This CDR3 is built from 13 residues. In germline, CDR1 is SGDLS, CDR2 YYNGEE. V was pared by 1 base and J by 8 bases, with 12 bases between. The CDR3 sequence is CASSVSSGAGYTF. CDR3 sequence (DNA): TGTGCCAGCAGCGTAAGTTCAGGGGCAGGCTACACCTTC.